A selection of T cell receptor beta chains follows, all from one sample in a study of OX40 agonist ivuxolimab in advanced cancers. Clones were read by immunoSEQ multiplex PCR, and TCRdb kept only the in-frame ones, dropping some. The sample lists about 77,000 clones; around 88% were seen once. Material: CD4+ or CD8+ T cells sorted from blood, obtained in a trial of the OX40 agonist ivuxolimab. The receptors derive from an adult with an advanced solid tumor such as melanoma, head and neck, liver or kidney cancer. CDR3s include the opening cysteine and the closing phenylalanine or tryptophan. Fields, in order: D gene, clone size, J gene, V gene, CDR3 length, CDR3 DNA, CDR3 protein. The D gene is left open where the match is weak. Expanded clones are given a class, and other clones once, few, many or no size at all.

D: -
size: once
J: TRBJ2-3
V: TRBV11-3
length: 13
DNA: TGTGCCAGCAGCCCAGCGGGCACAGATACGCAGTATTTT
CDR3: CASSPAGTDTQYF

D: TRBD1
size: -
J: TRBJ2-7
V: TRBV7-9
length: 13
DNA: TGTGCCAGCAGTAGACAGGGGGGCCTCGAGCAGTACTTC
CDR3: CASSRQGGLEQYF

D: -
size: once
J: TRBJ2-3
V: TRBV5-1
length: 13
DNA: TGCGCCAGCAGCTTGTGGGTAACGGATACGCAGTATTTT
CDR3: CASSLWVTDTQYF

D: TRBD2
size: -
J: TRBJ2-2
V: TRBV7-9
length: 18
DNA: TGTGCCAGCAGCTCCCGCGGTAGCGGGAGGGCTTCTGACGGGGAGCTGTTTTTT
CDR3: CASSSRGSGRASDGELFF

D: TRBD2
size: few
J: TRBJ2-2
V: TRBV10-3
length: 15
DNA: TGTGCCATCAGCCCTGGGAGCGGGGACACCGGGGAGCTGTTTTTT
CDR3: CAISPGSGDTGELFF

D: -
size: once
J: TRBJ1-2
V: TRBV4-1
length: 16
DNA: TGCGCCAGCAGCCCCCTGGGGAGAGGGGCGAACTATGGCTACACCTTC
CDR3: CASSPLGRGANYGYTF

D: -
size: -
J: TRBJ2-7
V: TRBV21-1
length: 15
DNA: TGTGCCAGCAAACTGGGACCAGAGGGCTCCTACGAGCAGTACTTC
CDR3: CASKLGPEGSYEQYF

D: -
size: few
J: TRBJ1-6
V: TRBV5-6
length: 13
DNA: TGTGCCAGCAGCTTAACAGGGCAGTCACCCCTCCACTTT
CDR3: CASSLTGQSPLHF

D: -
size: -
J: TRBJ1-2
V: TRBV2
length: 13
DNA: TGTGCCAGCAGTGAACAGGGTGGCTATGGCTACACCTTC
CDR3: CASSEQGGYGYTF

D: TRBD1
size: -
J: TRBJ1-2
V: TRBV11-2
length: 14
DNA: TGTGCCAGCAGCTCTGGACAGGGGGCTGGAGGCTACACCTTC
CDR3: CASSSGQGAGGYTF

D: TRBD2
size: -
J: TRBJ2-5
V: TRBV29-1
length: 13
DNA: TGCAGCAGCGGGCGGGGGGAGCAAGAGACCCAGTACTTC
CDR3: CSSGRGEQETQYF

D: -
size: -
J: TRBJ2-3
V: TRBV7-9
length: 14
DNA: TGTGCCAGCAGCTTAGCGGGAGACACAGATACGCAGTATTTT
CDR3: CASSLAGDTDTQYF

D: TRBD2
size: -
J: TRBJ2-7
V: TRBV5-4
length: 15
DNA: TGTGCCAGCAGCTTAGGGACTAGCGGAACCTACGAGCAGTACTTC
CDR3: CASSLGTSGTYEQYF

D: -
size: -
J: TRBJ2-4
V: TRBV29-1
length: 14
DNA: TGCAGCGTTGCTCAGGGGACTCAAGGGGACATTCAGTACTTC
CDR3: CSVAQGTQGDIQYF

D: -
size: -
J: TRBJ1-3
V: TRBV4-2
length: 14
DNA: TGTGCCAGCAGCCAAGACCCCTCTGGAAACACCATATATTTT
CDR3: CASSQDPSGNTIYF

D: -
size: -
J: TRBJ1-1
V: TRBV27
length: 15
DNA: TGTGCCAGCCGACCTCGGACAGTCTTGAACACTGAAGCTTTCTTT
CDR3: CASRPRTVLNTEAFF

D: TRBD1
size: -
J: TRBJ2-5
V: TRBV29-1
length: 14
DNA: TGCAGCGTTATGACAGGGCCTTACCAAGAGACCCAGTACTTC
CDR3: CSVMTGPYQETQYF

D: -
size: -
J: TRBJ1-3
V: TRBV14
length: 17
DNA: TGTGCCAGCAGCCAAGATATCCGGGTGAGCTCTGGAAACACCATATATTTT
CDR3: CASSQDIRVSSGNTIYF

D: TRBD1
size: -
J: TRBJ1-1
V: TRBV6-5
length: 14
DNA: TGTGCCAGCAGGGGTTCAGGGGGTAGGACTGAAGCTTTCTTT
CDR3: CASRGSGGRTEAFF

D: -
size: -
J: TRBJ2-5
V: TRBV30
length: 14
DNA: TGTGCCTGGAGTGTAGGGGGAGCCGGGAAGACCCAGTACTTC
CDR3: CAWSVGGAGKTQYF

D: -
size: -
J: TRBJ1-4
V: TRBV6-5
length: 15
DNA: TGTGCCAGCAGTTACGCAGGGGCCGTGAAGGAAAAACTGTTTTTT
CDR3: CASSYAGAVKEKLFF

D: TRBD2
size: once
J: TRBJ2-7
V: TRBV6-5
length: 15
DNA: TGTGCCAGCAGTTACGGGGCGAGCGGGAGTAGAGAGCAGTACTTC
CDR3: CASSYGASGSREQYF

D: -
size: -
J: TRBJ1-6
V: TRBV28
length: 14
DNA: TGTGCCAGCAGTCCCCCCCGGACGGCTTCACCCCTCCACTTT
CDR3: CASSPPRTASPLHF

D: TRBD1
size: -
J: TRBJ1-1
V: TRBV9
length: 14
DNA: TGTGCCAGCAGCGCATCGACAGGGACCACTGAAGCTTTCTTT
CDR3: CASSASTGTTEAFF

D: -
size: few
J: TRBJ1-5
V: TRBV30
length: 14
DNA: TGTGCCTGGAAGCTGGCAGGGAGCAATCAGCCCCAGCATTTT
CDR3: CAWKLAGSNQPQHF

D: TRBD1
size: -
J: TRBJ1-1
V: TRBV6-6
length: 14
DNA: TGTGCCAGCCAACTAAGGGACAGGGGCGGTGAAGCTTTCTTT
CDR3: CASQLRDRGGEAFF

D: -
size: -
J: TRBJ2-3
V: TRBV19
length: 13
DNA: TGTGCCAGTAAACAGGGTGGCACAGATACGCAGTATTTT
CDR3: CASKQGGTDTQYF

D: -
size: -
J: TRBJ1-2
V: TRBV29-1
length: 11
DNA: TGCAGCGTTGATTCTGGGGCCGGCTACACCTTC
CDR3: CSVDSGAGYTF

D: -
size: once
J: TRBJ2-7
V: TRBV30
length: 12
DNA: TGTGCCTGGAGTGTAAGCCGCTACGAGCAGTACTTC
CDR3: CAWSVSRYEQYF

D: TRBD2
size: -
J: TRBJ2-3
V: TRBV7-6
length: 15
DNA: TGTGCCAGCAGCTTCCCTAGCGGGGGGGCCGATACGCAGTATTTT
CDR3: CASSFPSGGADTQYF

D: TRBD1
size: once
J: TRBJ2-7
V: TRBV19
length: 12
DNA: TGTGCCAGTAGTCCCCGAGACAGGGCCTGGTACTTC
CDR3: CASSPRDRAWYF

D: -
size: -
J: TRBJ2-7
V: TRBV5-1
length: 15
DNA: TGCGCCAGCTTGGGTGGAGGGGGGCCTCCTTACGAGCAGTACTTC
CDR3: CASLGGGGPPYEQYF

D: TRBD2
size: few
J: TRBJ2-3
V: TRBV19
length: 18
DNA: TGTGCCAGTAGTCGTACTAGCGGGAGGGCCCTCCCGACAGATACGCAGTATTTT
CDR3: CASSRTSGRALPTDTQYF

D: TRBD1
size: -
J: TRBJ2-7
V: TRBV2
length: 15
DNA: TGTGCCAGCAGAGGTGGACAGGGGATATCCTACGAGCAGTACTTC
CDR3: CASRGGQGISYEQYF

D: TRBD2
size: -
J: TRBJ2-1
V: TRBV11-2
length: 17
DNA: TGTGCCAGCAGCTCAACACGTCTGGCGGGAGTTCGCAATGAGCAGTTCTTC
CDR3: CASSSTRLAGVRNEQFF

D: TRBD2
size: -
J: TRBJ2-5
V: TRBV10-3
length: 19
DNA: TGTGCCATCAGTGGTATAGTGCGATCGGGACTAGCGGGAGGAGAGACCCAGTACTTC
CDR3: CAISGIVRSGLAGGETQYF

D: TRBD1
size: -
J: TRBJ1-1
V: TRBV18
length: 20
DNA: TGTGCCAGCTCACCATACGTACACGCCGGGACAGGGGGCGCAGGCGCTGAAGCTTTCTTT
CDR3: CASSPYVHAGTGGAGAEAFF

D: -
size: -
J: TRBJ1-1
V: TRBV9
length: 12
DNA: TGTGCCAGCAGCGAGAGGAACACTGAAGCTTTCTTT
CDR3: CASSERNTEAFF

D: -
size: few
J: TRBJ2-6
V: TRBV18
length: 18
DNA: TGTGCCAGCTCACCATCTGGGGGGCTTACCTCTGGGGCCAACGTCCTGACTTTC
CDR3: CASSPSGGLTSGANVLTF

D: TRBD2
size: -
J: TRBJ2-7
V: TRBV5-6
length: 14
DNA: TGTGCCAGCAGCCGGGGGGGACTAACCTACGAGCAGTACTTC
CDR3: CASSRGGLTYEQYF

D: TRBD2
size: -
J: TRBJ2-7
V: TRBV7-2
length: 15
DNA: TGTGCCAGCAGCTTAGAACTAGCGGGGTCCTACGAGCAGTACTTC
CDR3: CASSLELAGSYEQYF

D: -
size: -
J: TRBJ1-5
V: TRBV30
length: 13
DNA: TGTGCCTGGACTACACAGCCGTCTGGGCCCCAGCATTTT
CDR3: CAWTTQPSGPQHF

D: -
size: -
J: TRBJ2-7
V: TRBV7-7
length: 15
DNA: TGTGCTAGCAGCGTAGGAGGGGGAGCGTCCTACGAGCAGTACTTC
CDR3: CASSVGGGASYEQYF